This T cell receptor beta chain originates from a study of human T cells and chemical hapten exposure (dated by TCRdb to the early 2020s). Regarding the research as a whole: For sensitization, 2% DPC in acetone was applied to a 2 cm by 2 cm area of upper inner arm skin. Throughout the approximately 24-week study period, patients were also given weekly therapeutic DPC doses on the scalp. Patch tests used Finn chambers with 0.01% DPC on the upper back, scored after 6 days by International Contact Dermatitis Research Group standards. Alopecia areata with under or over 50% scalp involvement, alopecia totalis and alopecia universalis were represented in the patient cohort, which was mostly female. Libraries were pooled for sequencing, and per-sample TCR yields varied mainly because of small differences in library volumes within the pool. This study followed changes in the peripheral blood TCR repertoire in vivo during primary and secondary sensitization of alopecia patients to the hapten diphenylcyclopropenone (DPC). Patient blood was sampled pre-sensitization (week 0) and at 2, 6 and about 24 weeks after DPC sensitization. Under 30 alopecia patients gave blood for TCR sequencing at one to four time points (pre-sensitization, 2, 6 and 24 weeks).

The library came from RACE. Data came from a NextSeq 500. During library preparation, unique molecular identifiers were attached to individual cDNA molecules so that TCRs could be counted in a quantitative, reproducible way. From each blood RNA sample, both TCR alpha and TCR beta chains were sequenced. The authors processed their data as follows. The median number of TCRs per sample was 90,000 to 100,000, ranging from 23,224 to 690,600. V, J and CDR3 annotation of the TCR reads was carried out using the Decombinator software suite. For PS versus PT1 abundance plots, all samples were subsampled to the same number of TCRs (28,000). TCRs were defined as expanded if absent before sensitization and observed at least eight times at the 2-week time point. The public reads were quality trimmed at Q25 with fastp and then assembled into clones with MiXCR by TCRdb, keeping productive beta chains. Entries that share a CDR3 protein sequence are merged under the most common genes and DNA. The V and J calls shown here were made by TCRdb, not taken from the authors' results. Here the sample has about 380,000 distinct CDR3 sequences; 4.8% occur a single time. The biggest ten clones account for 2% to 2.5% of the sample.

Regarding this clonotype: The antigen this receptor binds is unknown. No per-base quality is available; no much larger clone lies one base away.

The CDR3 goes from the cysteine to the phenylalanine over 17 residues. The retained sequence is limited to the CDR3, 51 bases, with the frame set at the first base. The germline V gene encodes CDR1 MDHEN and CDR2 SYDVKM. Unmatched junction bases come to 14, with V trimmed by 6 bases and J by 2 bases. The research as a whole found: The number of PT1 expanded TCRs positively correlated with patch test score, significant at thresholds 8, 16 and 32 but not 4. Expanded TCRs formed significantly more large CDR3 similarity clusters than pre-sensitization or healthy control sets, consistent with antigen-driven responses. Because all patients had alopecia, a presumed autoimmune disease, the immune response of the patients might differ from that of healthy individuals. DPC sensitization did not change how many TCRs were above 1 in 1000 frequency, and no evidence was found of alterations in global repertoire structure. Repeated subsampling changed both the strength of the expansion versus patch-test correlation and the threshold at which that correlation became significant.

Per the publication, the time point label means: patch test 1, 2 weeks after DPC sensitization. The sample's treatment or condition label, decoded: therapeutic diphenylcyclopropenone sensitization with weekly scalp DPC. Blood at each patch-test visit was drawn before the patch test was applied. Patients were eligible if aged 18 to 70, diagnosed with alopecia and judged suitable for DPC therapy, and pregnant patients were excluded. Total RNA was extracted from unfractionated whole blood collected in Tempus Blood RNA tubes. Here the chain combines TRBV28 and TRBJ2-3, with TRBD1 identical over 7 junction bases. Material: whole blood, obtained in connection with sensitization to the hapten diphenylcyclopropenone (DPC). This receptor was identified in a woman aged 50 to 60 with alopecia areata. Some clones in this sample may be carry-over from other donors' samples. The base sequence is TGTGCCAGCAGCACCAGAGGGAGTGACAGGGCCACAGATACGCAGTATTTT. This sequence encodes CASSTRGSDRATDTQYF.